This TCR beta chain was documented in a study of T cell repertoires in aging, cancer and after chemotherapy. Rearranged V-D-J TRB sequences were amplified with a mixed TRB-A/B primer pool. TCRdb analysed the multiplex PCR reads with MiXCR anew, one entry per CDR3 protein. The sample carries around 10,000 distinct CDR3 sequences, about 30% recorded once. Study-wide points: The repertoire data cannot show anything about immunological memory following chemotherapy. Healthy donors lost TCR diversity with age mainly through richness, cancer patients through richness and evenness.

This clonotype is labeled medium-sized. Its antigen is undetermined. Peripheral blood genomic DNA, not sorted cells or RNA, was the template. The TCR comes from a human donor in good health. The donor label of this sample is uncertain. Specimen: blood.

As DNA, the CDR3 is TGTGCCAGTAGTATCGATGGTGATGAGCAGTTCTTC. Translated, it gives CASSIDGDEQFF. The rearrangement joins TRBV19 to TRBJ2-1; no firm D call. Trimming left V 3 bases short and J 8 bases short, with 8 bases between. The germline V gene has CDR1 LNHDA and CDR2 SQIVND (reference sequence). The CDR3 totals 12 residues.